Following are 6 T cell receptor beta chains from one sample sequenced in a study of identifying expanded T cells in peripheral blood. The protocol was immunoSEQ multiplex PCR, while the TCRdb copy is restricted to in-frame clones and leaves out a portion. In the table there are tens of thousands of clones, 80% to 90% of which are singletons. Sequenced material: blood. The source of these receptors is a person aged 18 to 70 in good health.

The chain links TRBV7-2 to TRBJ1-6; D is uncertain. CDR3 length equals 13 residues. Germline V CDR1 and CDR2: SGHTA, FQGNSA. The ends were cut back, 5 bases at V and 10 bases at J, with 12 bases in the middle. The CDR3 sequence is CASSPPTPSPLHF. The CDR3 nucleotides read TGTGCCAGCAGCCCACCTACGCCATCACCCCTCCACTTT.

This clone was seen only a few times. The chain carries TRBV2 and TRBJ1-6; unclear D gene. CDR1 and CDR2 from the germline V gene are SNHLY and FYNNEI. CDR3 length: 12 residues. With 7 bases removed from V and 8 bases from J, the gap between germline ends came to 9 bases. The CDR3 loop is CASKFQYSPLHF. CDR3 in DNA: TGTGCCAGCAAGTTTCAGTATTCACCCCTCCACTTT.

A single count supports this clone. The chain employs TRBV28 and TRBJ1-5; 9 bases align to TRBD1. Germline CDR1 reads MDHEN; CDR2 reads SYDVKM. The CDR3 has 16 residues. With 9 bases clipped from V and 2 bases from J, the junction kept 11 bases outside the gene matches. CDR3 coding DNA: TGTGCCAGTAGGGGACAGGGAGGTTCGGGCAATCAGCCCCAGCATTTT. Encoded protein: CASRGQGGSGNQPQHF.

This chain uses TRBV6-5 with TRBJ1-2; D gene unclear. CDR1 MNHEY and CDR2 SVGAGI come from the germline V gene. The CDR3 length is 13 residues. V shed 2 bases and J shed 0 bases, with 4 bases lying between them. The CDR3 bases are TGTGCCAGCAGTTACGGGGCTAACTATGGCTACACCTTC. It codes for CASSYGANYGYTF.

The rearrangement joins TRBV11-3 to TRBJ1-3; D remains unclear. Between the trimmed V and J ends, which lost 1 base and 8 bases, there was a span of 6 bases. The CDR3 is made up of 12 amino acids. Germline loops: CDR1 SGHNT, CDR2 YENEEA. The DNA of the CDR3 is TGTGCCAGCAGCTTAGCACGGGACACCATATATTTT. It yields the protein CASSLARDTIYF.

The J gene is TRBJ1-5, the V gene TRBV6-1, with D maybe TRBD1 (6 bases). The CDR3 is made up of 15 amino acids. CDR1 is MNHNS, CDR2 SASEGT, per germline. V was shortened by 6 bases and J by 0 bases, with 12 bases between the two germline ends. The CDR3 reads CASRDSRNSNQPQHF. The DNA of the CDR3 is TGTGCCAGCAGGGACAGCCGAAATAGCAATCAGCCCCAGCATTTT.